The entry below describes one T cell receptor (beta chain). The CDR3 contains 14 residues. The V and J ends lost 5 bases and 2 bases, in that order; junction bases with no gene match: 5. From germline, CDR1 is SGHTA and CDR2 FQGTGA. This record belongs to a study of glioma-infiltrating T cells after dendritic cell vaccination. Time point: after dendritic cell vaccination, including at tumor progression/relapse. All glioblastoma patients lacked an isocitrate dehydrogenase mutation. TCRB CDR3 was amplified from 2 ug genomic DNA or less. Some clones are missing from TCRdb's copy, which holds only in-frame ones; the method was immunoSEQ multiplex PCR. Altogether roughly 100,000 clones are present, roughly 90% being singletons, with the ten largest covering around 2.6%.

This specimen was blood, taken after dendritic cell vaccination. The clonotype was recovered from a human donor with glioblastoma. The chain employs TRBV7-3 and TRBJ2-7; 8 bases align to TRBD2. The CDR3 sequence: CASSPGGVPYEQYF. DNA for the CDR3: TGTGCCAGCAGCCCGGGGGGGGTTCCCTACGAGCAGTACTTC.